This T cell receptor beta chain was recovered during a study of cytomegalovirus exposure and HLA in healthy donors. Whole-study findings and limits: A later examination showed that TCR association rates differed by HLA locus, with DRB1 most and HLA-C fewest. Investigators reported fewer than 200 TCR beta chains as tied to cytomegalovirus. In a later analysis, the majority of CMV-associated beta chains seemingly showed HLA restriction. Rarity characterized most TCR sequences, yet some public TCRs appeared in many donors.

Germline values: CDR1 SGHVS, CDR2 FQNEAQ. The CDR3 spans 15 residues. V lost 1 base to trimming and J lost 3 bases; unmatched junction nucleotides: 0. PCR amplification relied on 60 Vbeta primers (plus 13 Jbeta primers). The data were produced by immunoSEQ multiplex PCR, yet TCRdb's version contains in-frame clones alone and is incomplete. There are 100,000 to 150,000 clones in the sample; 70% to 85% occur only once, and around 3.3% lies in the top ten. This clone occurred a few times. Its antigen is undetermined. Other DNA sequences from this sample encode an identical CDR3 as well. This receptor was identified in a woman aged 45 to 65 in good health and CMV-seronegative. The sample was PBMCs. The rearrangement joins TRBV7-8 to TRBJ2-3, with 11 nucleotides matching TRBD2. The CDR3 DNA reads as TGTGCCAGCAGCTTAGGACTAGCGGGAACAGATACGCAGTATTTT. Protein product: CASSLGLAGTDTQYF.